This T cell receptor beta chain was captured by sequencing in a study of shared clonotypes between healthy human individuals. Study-wide findings and caveats: In this cohort, only blood was sampled, and tissue repertoires likely differ.

CDR3 length: 16 amino acids. V shed 10 bases and J shed 1 base, with 23 bases lying between them. Germline-derived CDR1 and CDR2 are MDHEN and SYDVKM. The authors loaded roughly 200 ng DNA, 30,000 to 35,000 T cell genomes, into sorted-subset replicate PCRs. How the authors handled the data: Quality scores were absent from the junction-only immunoSEQ sequences, so filtering differed. TCRdb keeps only in-frame clones here, not all; method: immunoSEQ multiplex PCR. V, J and clone size derive from that table, while D and trimming were established from the DNA sequence. The sample yields around 700,000 clones, around 73% seen once. Concerning this clone itself: The antigen is undetermined.

The chain carries TRBV28 and TRBJ2-7; no clear D. The origin of this receptor is a woman aged 30 to 39 in good health. Sample: memory CD4+ T cells sorted from blood. The sample's subset: CD45RA-negative fraction. The CDR3 sequence is CATTCPADGSSYEQYF. The CDR3 nucleotides are TGTGCCACAACCTGCCCGGCGGATGGATCGTCCTACGAGCAGTACTTC.